One sample yielded the 10 T cell receptor beta chains listed below, sequenced in a study of blood T cell repertoires in COVID-19. Sequencing was performed with immunoSEQ multiplex PCR; in TCRdb, only in-frame clones are kept and a portion is missing. The sample carries about 96,000 clones, 80% to 90% recorded once. Sequenced: peripheral blood. Receptors were obtained from a human donor with COVID-19, enrolled during active disease. The donor label of this sample is uncertain.

The CDR3 nucleotides read TGTGCCAGCAGCTTGGCTCACCCGTATCGGTACTTC. Residues: CASSLAHPYRYF. The gene calls are TRBV11-3 and TRBJ2-4; no clear D gene. Trimming stripped 3 bases from V and 15 bases from J, with 15 bases between. Germline V gives CDR1 SGHNT, CDR2 YENEEA. The CDR3 is 12 amino acids.

The chain links TRBV28 to TRBJ1-1; the D is unclear. The CDR3 totals 14 residues. The germline gives CDR1 MDHEN, CDR2 SYDVKM. The V end was cut by 8 bases, the J end by 1 base, with 14 bases between. CDR3 loop: CASCWSGTNTEAFF. Here the CDR3 DNA reads TGTGCCAGCTGTTGGTCGGGAACGAACACTGAAGCTTTCTTT.

The chain carries TRBV5-5 and TRBJ2-7; TRBD1 might be the D (6 bases). V lost 2 bases to trimming and J lost 5 bases, with 14 bases between them. Germline lookup yields CDR1 SGHKS and CDR2 YYEKEE (reference sequence). The CDR3 totals 14 residues. CDR3 loop: CASSFWGLGDEQYF. In DNA, the CDR3 is TGTGCCAGCAGCTTTTGGGGGCTGGGGGACGAGCAGTACTTC.

The V gene is TRBV10-3, the J gene TRBJ2-7; D is possibly TRBD2 (6 bases). Trimming took 0 bases from V and 6 from J, leaving 15 bases between them. CDR1 and CDR2 (germline): ENHRY, SYGVKD. The CDR3 contains 15 residues. CDR3 protein: CAISESIGEGGEQYF. The DNA of the CDR3 is TGTGCCATCAGTGAGTCGATCGGAGAGGGAGGCGAGCAGTACTTC.

This clone was seen only a few times. The chain combines TRBV2 with TRBJ2-2; D uncertain. The V and J ends lost 5 bases and 7 bases respectively, with 11 bases between them. The CDR3 is made up of 13 amino acids. Per the germline V gene, CDR1 is SNHLY and CDR2 is FYNNEI. CDR3 residues: CASSLTDFGELFF. The DNA of the CDR3 is TGTGCCAGCAGTTTGACTGACTTCGGGGAGCTGTTTTTT.

V gene TRBV6-6 combines with J gene TRBJ2-7; the match to TRBD1 covers 8 bases. CDR1 and CDR2 from the germline V gene are MNHNY and SVGAGI (reference sequence). The CDR3 covers 14 residues. Losses at the gene ends were 7 bases for V and 5 bases for J; bases not matched to a gene: 10. The CDR3 region has the DNA TGTGCCAGCAATCTGGACAGGGATCATGACGAGCAGTACTTC. Translation: CASNLDRDHDEQYF.

This chain joins TRBV9 and TRBJ2-7; TRBD2 aligns across 13 bases. The CDR3 length is 17 residues. J was trimmed by 3 bases and V by 3 bases; bases with no gene match: 9. Germline-derived CDR1 and CDR2 are SGDLS and YYNGEE. The CDR3 region has the DNA TGTGCCAGCAGCGCAGCAGGGGGACTAGCGGGATACTACGAGCAGTACTTC. Its protein is CASSAAGGLAGYYEQYF.

The V gene is TRBV10-2, the J gene TRBJ2-5; 7 bases line up with TRBD1. Germline V gene sequence: CDR1 WSHSY, CDR2 SAAADI. Losses at the gene ends were 4 bases for V and 2 bases for J; bases not matched to a gene: 4. The CDR3 has 14 amino acids. CDR3 DNA sequence: TGCGCCAGCAGTGTACAGGGGAGTCAAGAGACCCAGTACTTC. Translating it yields CASSVQGSQETQYF.

The chain has TRBV19 and TRBJ2-1, with 9 bases fitting TRBD1. V was clipped by 8 bases and J by 2 bases; unmatched bases: 4. Germline V gene data show CDR1 as LNHDA and CDR2 as SQIVND (reference sequence). The CDR3 has 14 residues. CDR3: CASGDRVTYNEQFF. CDR3 DNA sequence: TGTGCCAGTGGGGACAGGGTCACCTACAATGAGCAGTTCTTC.

The genes are TRBV24-1 and TRBJ2-2; 7 bases agree with TRBD2. Germline CDR1 and CDR2: KGHDR and SFDVKD. V was pared by 0 bases and J by 9 bases, with 15 bases of the junction left unmatched. CDR3 length: 18 amino acids. As DNA, the CDR3 is TGTGCCACCAGTGATTTGCGAGCTAGCGGAGACCTTAAATGGGAGCTGTTTTTT. Its translation is CATSDLRASGDLKWELFF.